The present TCR beta chain was sequenced within a study of control samples from healthy donors and cancer patients. This clone was recorded a few times. V lost 3 bases and J 1 base, leaving 6 bases between the germline ends. The CDR3 is 13 amino acids. Germline assignment: CDR1 KGHSH and CDR2 LQKENI. Measured with immunoSEQ multiplex PCR; TCRdb has only the in-frame clones, and not every one. The data contain about 160,000 clones, roughly 89% of them singletons. The gene calls are TRBV18 and TRBJ1-1; the D is unclear. This sequence was found in a man aged 25-45 years in good health. The sample was blood. CDR3 sequence: CASSPKENTEAFF. The CDR3, as DNA: TGTGCCAGCTCACCCAAAGAGAACACTGAAGCTTTCTTT.